This T cell receptor (beta chain) came from a study of blood T cell repertoires in COVID-19. Germline CDR1 reads SGHVS; CDR2 reads FQNEAQ. The CDR3 is made up of 15 amino acids. V lost 1 base and J lost 0, with 9 bases in between. Assay used: immunoSEQ multiplex PCR; TCRdb lists only in-frame clones, some missing. The table shows 90,000 to 100,000 clones, with just under 90% occurring only once. The sequence was collected from a human donor in a cohort sampled during active COVID-19. Input material: peripheral blood. The chain links TRBV7-8 to TRBJ1-2; D unclear. DNA of the CDR3: TGTGCCAGCAGCTTAGGCAGCGGACCTAACTATGGCTACACCTTC. Encoded protein: CASSLGSGPNYGYTF.